This T cell receptor beta chain was retrieved from a study of shared clonotypes between healthy human individuals (dated by TCRdb to 2020 to 2021). In the study overall: The cohort comprised a couple of women and three men aged 18 to 49 years. To estimate repertoire size and how much clonotypes are shared between individuals, the study performed deep sequencing of blood TCR repertoires from five healthy adults. Per donor, leukapheresis produced somewhere between about 0.9 and 9 billion PBMCs. Different laboratories and diverse techniques were used to prepare libraries and sequence TCR repertoires, to increase sequencing depth and limit assay-specific biases. Per donor, three plates each were used for CD4 naive and CD4 memory, two for CD8 naive, and one for CD8 memory. The paper as a whole reports these results and caveats: Sampling was restricted to blood, and TCR repertoires in tissue are likely to differ from TCR repertoires in blood. Because the study included a small number of donors, the genetic and exposure-history diversity represented was limited. Compared with non-shared clonotypes, clonotypes shared by all four sorted-subset donors had higher generation probabilities. Based on pairwise subsampling, the degree of clonotype sharing among donors was expected to be affected by sequencing depth. Approximately 5% of naive CD4, 3% to 4% of naive CD8, around 2.3% of memory CD4, and about 0.4% of memory CD8 clonotypes were shared across a few donors. Naive subsets generally had larger estimated clonotype richness than memory subsets. Rarefaction of sorted-subset datasets indicated incomplete sequencing despite the large sequencing depth.

Using the deep immunoSEQ assay, multiplex PCR amplified TCR CDR3 regions from genomic DNA. For each cell subset, the extracted genomic DNA was distributed evenly across all wells of several immunoSEQ 96-well plates, and each plate served as one replicate. For sorted subsets, each replicate PCR was loaded with approximately 190 ng genomic DNA, equivalent to 25,000 to 30,000 T cell genomes. The purified libraries were quantified using a Qubit 3.0 fluorometer, sized with a Bioanalyzer 2100, and then quantified again using the KAPA Library Quantification kit. Every immunoSEQ 96-well plate was sequenced on a separate single-read 150-cycle Illumina NextSeq 550 flow cell. In the source study's methods: Because only junctional sequences without quality scores were contained in the immunoSEQ output, filtering matching that applied to full-length reads could not be performed. Sequences were annotated with PyIR, a Python wrapper for IgBLAST v1.9, and V/J genes and CDR3 were assigned using IMGT germline references. Reads with weak V/J assignments (E-value above 1e-6), missing CDR3, stop codons, out-of-frame junctions, or ambiguous translated residues were removed. A V3J clonotype was defined by an identical inferred V gene, J gene, and CDR3 amino acid sequence. The percentage overlap between two repertoires was calculated by dividing the number of shared unique clonotypes by the size of the smaller repertoire. RTK rarefaction, the Chao1 estimator, and Recon v2.1 estimates of unobserved clonotypes were used to assess repertoire richness. For all TCRbeta clonotypes obtained by the gDNA method from several donors, generation probabilities were computed with OLGA. Imported from immuneACCESS, the table was reduced by TCRdb to in-frame sequences with V and J called. These copies leave out some clones; in studies compared against another copy, an unresolved V gene accounts for under half, and the cause of the remainder is not known. D and trimming come from the DNA, and the V and J calls and clone size come from that table. This sample is represented by 550,000 to 850,000 clones; around 77% of them were singletons. The ten largest make up approximately 1.7% of the sample.

This clone was picked up a small number of times. Its antigen specificity is not known. Per-base quality was not reported, and no clone a single base away is much larger than it. Donors were healthy HIV-negative adults with no recently reported acute infections or vaccinations. Every donor was a Caucasian adult living in Nashville, Tennessee, USA. CD4+ T cells were enriched by magnetic negative selection; naive cells were then positively selected on CD45RA, and the negative fraction formed the memory subset. After blood collection by leukapheresis, PBMCs were isolated using Ficoll-Histopaque density gradient centrifugation and then cryopreserved in the vapor phase of liquid nitrogen. Analytical flow cytometry was used to check the purity and quantity of each magnetically sorted T cell population. Genomic DNA was isolated from each sorted fraction and quantified by UV absorbance on a Nanodrop 2000c.

Sequencing was performed on memory CD4+ T cells sorted from blood. The cell subset or site label corresponds to: CD45RA-negative fraction. The TCR originated in a woman in her twenties or thirties in good health.

In nucleotides, the sequence is TGTGCCAGCAGTTCAACCCGACTAGCGTTAAGCACAGATACGCAGTATTTT. Its amino acids are CASSSTRLALSTDTQYF. The rearranged segments are TRBV28 and TRBJ2-3; TRBD2 matches 8 bases in the middle. Taken from the germline V gene, the CDR1 and CDR2 loops are MDHEN and SYDVKM. At the junction V is shortened by 4 bases and J by 0 bases; bases outside the gene matches: 9. The CDR3 holds 17 amino acids from the cysteine to the phenylalanine. CDR3 DNA only is kept here, 51 bases in frame from base 1.